This T cell receptor (beta chain) was identified during a study of blood T cell repertoires in COVID-19. Background on the study: Samples of COVID-19 (acute and convalescent) were obtained from the United States, Italy and Spain. The cDNA or gDNA used as material had been derived from T cells, B-cell-depleted T cells, or PBMCs.

Per the original methods: Amplification from reference gene primers served as the basis for estimated nucleated cell counts. Clones were sequenced by immunoSEQ multiplex PCR, and TCRdb holds only the in-frame ones, with some missing. The DNA gave D and trimming, while V, J and clone size come from that table. The repertoire includes 35,000 to 40,000 clones, roughly 86% of them detected once, and roughly 7.2% sits in the top ten. Trimming shortened V by 5 bases and J by 1 base, and 12 bases separated the two germline ends. The CDR3 runs 15 residues. Germline values: CDR1 SNHLY, CDR2 FYNNEI. V gene TRBV2 combines with J gene TRBJ1-5, with D possibly matching TRBD1 (5 bases). This TCR derives from a human donor in a cohort sampled during active COVID-19. The sample taken for sequencing was peripheral blood. CDR3 in DNA: TGTGCCAGCAGTCTGCAGGGCCGGAGCAATCAGCCCCAGCATTTT. This gives the protein CASSLQGRSNQPQHF.